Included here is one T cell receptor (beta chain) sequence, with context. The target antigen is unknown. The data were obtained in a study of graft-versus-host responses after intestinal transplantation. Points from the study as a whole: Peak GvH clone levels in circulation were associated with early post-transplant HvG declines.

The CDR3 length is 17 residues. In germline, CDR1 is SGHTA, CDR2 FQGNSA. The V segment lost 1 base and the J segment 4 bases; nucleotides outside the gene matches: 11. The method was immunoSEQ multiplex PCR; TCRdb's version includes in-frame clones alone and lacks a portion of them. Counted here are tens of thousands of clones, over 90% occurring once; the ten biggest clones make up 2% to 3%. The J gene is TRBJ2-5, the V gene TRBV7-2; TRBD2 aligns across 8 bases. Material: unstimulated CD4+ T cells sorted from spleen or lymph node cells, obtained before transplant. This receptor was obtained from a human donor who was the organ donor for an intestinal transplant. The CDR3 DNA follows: TGTGCCAGCAGCTTAGTCGGGACGGGAGGGCCTCGAGAGACCCAGTACTTC. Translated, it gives CASSLVGTGGPRETQYF.